This entry describes one T cell receptor (beta chain). The antigen remains unidentified. The junction departs from the called germline gene at one end, perhaps through a read error. These data originate in a study of T cell repertoires in aging, cancer and after chemotherapy. Study information: Donor ages fell into six groups from 30 or younger up to 70 or older. Healthy donor repertoires were recorded over several months to years and showed clear clonal overlap. Study conclusions and caveats: In healthy donors, age-related TCR diversity loss mainly reflected lost richness. Age-matched healthy donors had significantly more diverse, less clonal blood TCR repertoires than untreated cancer patients.

Amplification of TCR beta used genomic DNA extracted from peripheral blood. Rearranged V-D-J TRB sequences were amplified with a mixed TRB-A/B primer pool. TCRdb processed the multiplex PCR reads anew with MiXCR; each CDR3 protein has one entry. Counted here are some 8,000 distinct CDR3 sequences, about 34% occurring once; the ten biggest clones make up around a tenth. This clonotype originated in a human donor in good health. Input material: blood.

CDR3 nucleotides: TGTGCCAGCAGCCAAGATCCCCTCGTCGACAGGGCTCAGCCCCAGCATTTT. This translates into CASSQDPLVDRAQPQHF. The chain uses TRBV4-3 and TRBJ1-5; 7 bases are shared with TRBD1. CDR1 and CDR2 (germline): LGHNA, YSLEER. There are 17 residues in the CDR3.